The 18 T cell receptor beta chains listed next were all sequenced from one sample in a study of blood T cell repertoires in COVID-19. Profiling relied on immunoSEQ multiplex PCR, and the TCRdb table lists in-frame clones only, not all of them. Among about 200,000 clones, about 77% were seen once, and the ten largest hold 2.5% to 3.5%. The sequenced material came from peripheral blood. Source of these receptors: a woman older than 75 with active or convalescent COVID-19.

CDR3 in amino acids: CASSIGGRGRRNTEAFF. The DNA for the CDR3 is TGTGCCAGTAGTATAGGGGGCAGGGGGCGAAGGAACACTGAAGCTTTCTTT. This sequence joins TRBV19 and TRBJ1-1; 8 nucleotides agree with TRBD1. The CDR3 length is 17 residues. The germline CDR1 and CDR2 sequences are LNHDA and SQIVND (reference sequence). V lost 1 base, J lost 1 base, and 8 bases stayed unmatched.

The chain combines TRBV29-1 with TRBJ1-1; no clear D. CDR1 is SQVTM, CDR2 ANQGSEA, per germline. The length of the CDR3 is 11 residues. V gave up 6 bases and J gave up 10 bases, with 15 bases separating them. CDR3: CSVGGPGVAFF. The CDR3 DNA reads TGCAGCGTCGGAGGGCCTGGCGTAGCTTTCTTT.

This clone was recorded once. The V and J genes are TRBV29-1 and TRBJ1-2; 7 bases map to TRBD1. Per the germline V gene, CDR1 is SQVTM and CDR2 is ANQGSEA. The CDR3 has 16 residues. Trimming took 3 bases from V and 2 from J; bases not matched to a gene: 12. CDR3 in amino acids: CSVDGSLDRTNYGYTF. The CDR3 DNA reads TGCAGCGTTGATGGCTCTTTGGACAGGACCAACTATGGCTACACCTTC.

This chain uses TRBV11-1 with TRBJ1-1; 7 bases are a match to TRBD1. The CDR3 sequence is 14 residues long. CDR1 is SGHAT and CDR2 is FQDESV in the germline V gene (reference sequence). The V gene end was trimmed by 4 bases and the J gene end by 4 bases; junction bases not matched to a gene: 6. The DNA for the CDR3 is TGTGCCAGCAGCTGGGGACAGACGAGCACTGAAGCTTTCTTT. This codes for CASSWGQTSTEAFF.

J is TRBJ2-7 and V is TRBV6-6; no reliable D call. Trimming pared 10 bases from V and 0 bases from J, leaving 10 bases between. The CDR3 runs to 12 residues. CDR1 is MNHNY and CDR2 is SVGAGI in the germline V gene (reference sequence). The CDR3 region is CATESFSYEQYF. Written as DNA, the CDR3 is TGTGCCACCGAGTCCTTCTCCTACGAGCAGTACTTC.

The V and J genes are TRBV15 and TRBJ1-4, with TRBD1 identical over 7 bases. Germline CDR1 and CDR2: LNHNV and YYDKDF (reference sequence). CDR3 length: 15 amino acids. The V and J ends lost 4 bases and 1 base, in that order; junction bases with no gene match: 3. Here the CDR3 DNA reads TGTGCCACCAGCACTAGACAGGGAACTAATGAAAAACTGTTTTTT. It specifies CATSTRQGTNEKLFF.

The chain is built from TRBV20-1 and TRBJ2-7; tentative D call: TRBD2 (5 bases). This CDR3 is built from 14 residues. Trimming pared 3 bases from V and 3 bases from J, leaving 15 bases between. In germline, CDR1 is DFQATT, CDR2 SNEGSKA (reference sequence). CDR3 sequence reads: CSASPQDFYYEQYF. CDR3 nucleotides: TGCAGTGCTAGTCCGCAGGACTTTTACTACGAGCAGTACTTC.

The rearrangement uses TRBV28 and TRBJ1-2; 7 positions match TRBD1. Germline CDR1 reads MDHEN; CDR2 reads SYDVKM. V lost 7 bases to trimming and J lost 8 bases; unmatched junction nucleotides: 13. CDR3 length: 14 residues. The CDR3 spells CASNPTGPFEGYTF. Written as DNA, the CDR3 is TGTGCCAGCAATCCGACAGGGCCCTTTGAGGGCTACACCTTC.

The gene calls are TRBV10-2 and TRBJ2-5, with D maybe TRBD2 (5 bases). The CDR3 covers 13 residues. Germline CDR1 and CDR2: WSHSY and SAAADI. V dropped 3 bases and J dropped 5 bases, with 10 bases sitting between them. CDR3 region: CASSDRGGETQYF. In DNA form, the CDR3 reads TGCGCCAGCAGTGATCGCGGCGGGGAGACCCAGTACTTC.

The CDR3 here is CATSGAGEGYTF. CDR3 DNA sequence: TGTGCCACCTCTGGGGCCGGCGAGGGCTACACCTTC. The rearrangement links TRBV24-1 to TRBJ1-2; tentatively, D is TRBD1 (5 bases). Germline values: CDR1 KGHDR, CDR2 SFDVKD. Trimming took off 9 bases at V and 8 bases at J, with 15 bases between the two ends. This CDR3 has 12 residues.

The V and J genes are TRBV15 and TRBJ1-4, with 7 bases lining up with TRBD1. The CDR3 spans 16 residues. The junction had 4 bases not matched to a gene; V was cut back by 0 bases and J by 3 bases. CDR1 and CDR2 from the germline V gene are LNHNV and YYDKDF (reference sequence). As DNA, the CDR3 is TGTGCCACCAGCAGAGATGGCAGGGGGGCTAATGAAAAACTGTTTTTT. This translates into CATSRDGRGANEKLFF.

This clone was seen only a few times. This chain joins TRBV7-9 and TRBJ1-1; no reliable D call. CDR1 and CDR2 (germline): SEHNR, FQNEAQ (reference sequence). The CDR3 loop spans 13 amino acids. Trimming took off 5 bases at V and 4 bases at J, with 11 bases between the two ends. CDR3 DNA: TGTGCCAGCAGCCTCGATGGCTTCACTGAAGCTTTCTTT. This encodes CASSLDGFTEAFF.

V is TRBV6-5 and J is TRBJ1-2; 8 positions agree with TRBD1. Germline V CDR1 and CDR2: MNHEY, SVGAGI. This CDR3 region has 13 residues. V was clipped by 8 bases and J by 2 bases; unmatched bases: 4. The CDR3 reads CASGDRGNYGYTF. As DNA, the CDR3 is TGTGCCAGCGGAGACAGGGGCAACTATGGCTACACCTTC.

The chain links TRBV6-1 to TRBJ1-6, with D tentatively TRBD1 (6 bases). Trimming removed 0 bases at V and 0 bases at J, with 9 bases between. The CDR3 contains 17 residues. Germline V gives CDR1 MNHNS, CDR2 SASEGT. DNA for the CDR3: TGTGCCAGCAGTGAAGCAGACAGGAGCTCCTATAATTCACCCCTCCACTTT. As protein: CASSEADRSSYNSPLHF.

The chain combines TRBV6-4 with TRBJ1-2, with TRBD1 as a possible D gene (6 bases). Germline CDR1 reads MRHNA; CDR2 reads SNTAGT. The CDR3 extends over 13 amino acids. CDR3 amino acids: CEGGAGVEFGYTF. CDR3 coding DNA: TGTGAAGGGGGGGCAGGGGTCGAGTTTGGCTACACCTTC.

CDR3 nucleotides: TGTGCCAGCAGTCCCAGGACAGGGTCTGGGGAAAAACTGTTTTTT. Encoded protein: CASSPRTGSGEKLFF. The V and J genes are TRBV27 and TRBJ1-4; 8 nucleotides match TRBD1. The CDR3 sequence is 15 residues long. The ends lost 5 bases at V and 8 bases at J; junction bases unmatched: 10. Per the germline V gene, CDR1 is MNHEY and CDR2 is SMNVEV (reference sequence).

The chain combines TRBV6-6 with TRBJ1-1; no clear D gene. V gave up 0 bases and J gave up 4 bases, with 12 bases separating them. Germline CDR1 MNHNY, CDR2 SVGAGI (reference sequence). The length of the CDR3 is 15 residues. The CDR3 DNA follows: TGTGCCAGCAGTTACTCGGCGGTTGACGGCACTGAAGCTTTCTTT. Its protein product is CASSYSAVDGTEAFF.

The chain uses TRBV7-9 and TRBJ1-2; D perhaps matches TRBD1 (5 bases). Trimming pared 8 bases from V and 3 bases from J, leaving 16 bases between. Germline-derived CDR1 and CDR2 are SEHNR and FQNEAQ (reference sequence). CDR3 length: 14 residues. Here the CDR3 DNA reads TGTGCCAGCCGCGGGCAGGGAGGGTACTATGGCTACACCTTC. It specifies CASRGQGGYYGYTF.